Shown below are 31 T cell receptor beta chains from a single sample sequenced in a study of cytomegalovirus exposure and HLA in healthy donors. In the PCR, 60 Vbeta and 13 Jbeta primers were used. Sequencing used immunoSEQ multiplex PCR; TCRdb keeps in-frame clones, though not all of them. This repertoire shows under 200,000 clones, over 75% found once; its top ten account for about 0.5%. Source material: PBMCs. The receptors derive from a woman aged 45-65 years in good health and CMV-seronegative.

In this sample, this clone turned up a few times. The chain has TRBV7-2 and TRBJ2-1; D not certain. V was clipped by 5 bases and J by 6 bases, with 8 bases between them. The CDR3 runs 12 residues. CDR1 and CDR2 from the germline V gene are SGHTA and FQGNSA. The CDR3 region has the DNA TGTGCCAGCAGCCCGCGCTTCAATGAGCAGTTCTTC. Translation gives CASSPRFNEQFF.

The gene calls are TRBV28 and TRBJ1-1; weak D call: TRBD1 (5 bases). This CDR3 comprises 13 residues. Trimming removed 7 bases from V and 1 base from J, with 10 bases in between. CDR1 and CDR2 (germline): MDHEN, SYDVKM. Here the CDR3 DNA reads TGTGCCAGCAAAGGCAGGGAGAACACTGAAGCTTTCTTT. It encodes CASKGRENTEAFF. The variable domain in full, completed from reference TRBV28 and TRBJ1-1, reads DVKVTQSSRYLVKRTGEKVFLECVQDMDHENMFWYRQDPGLGLRLIYFSYDVKMKEKGDIPEGYSVSREKKERFSLILESASTNQTSMYLCASKGRENTEAFFGQGTRLTVV.

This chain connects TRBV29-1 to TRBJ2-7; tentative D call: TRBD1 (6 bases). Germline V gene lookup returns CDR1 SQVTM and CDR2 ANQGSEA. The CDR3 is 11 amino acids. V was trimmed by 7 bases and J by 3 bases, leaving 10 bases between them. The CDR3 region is CSAGQHYEQYF. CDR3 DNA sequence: TGCAGCGCCGGACAGCACTACGAGCAGTACTTC.

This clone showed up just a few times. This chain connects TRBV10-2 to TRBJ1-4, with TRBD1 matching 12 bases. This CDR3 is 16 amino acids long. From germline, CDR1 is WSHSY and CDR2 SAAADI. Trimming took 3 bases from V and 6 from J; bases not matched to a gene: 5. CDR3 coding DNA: TGCGCCAGCAGTGACCGGGACAGGGGGCGTTATGAAAAACTGTTTTTT. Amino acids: CASSDRDRGRYEKLFF.

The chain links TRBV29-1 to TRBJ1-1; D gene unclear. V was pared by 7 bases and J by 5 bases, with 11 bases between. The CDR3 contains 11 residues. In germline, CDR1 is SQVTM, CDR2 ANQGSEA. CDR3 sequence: CSATKKTEAFF. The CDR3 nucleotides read TGCAGCGCAACAAAGAAAACTGAAGCTTTCTTT.

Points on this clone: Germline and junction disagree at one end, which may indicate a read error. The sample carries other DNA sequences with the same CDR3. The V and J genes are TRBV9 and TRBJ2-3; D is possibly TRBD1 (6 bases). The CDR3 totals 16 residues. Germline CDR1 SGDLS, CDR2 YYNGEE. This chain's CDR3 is CASSVGGGPGADTQYF. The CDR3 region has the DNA TGTGCCAGTAGCGTAGGTGGCGGACCAGGGGCGGATACGCAGTATTTT.

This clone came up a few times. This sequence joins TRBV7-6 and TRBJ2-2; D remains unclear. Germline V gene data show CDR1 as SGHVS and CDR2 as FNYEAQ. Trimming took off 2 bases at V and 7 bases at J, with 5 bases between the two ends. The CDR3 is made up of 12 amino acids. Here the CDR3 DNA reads TGTGCCAGCAGCTTAATATTCGGGGAGCTGTTTTTT. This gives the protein CASSLIFGELFF. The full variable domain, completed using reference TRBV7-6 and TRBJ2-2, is GAGVSQSPRYKVTKRGQDVALRCDPISGHVSLYWYRQALGQGPEFLTYFNYEAQQDKSGLPNDRFSAERPEGSISTLTIQRTEQRDSAMYRCASSLIFGELFFGEGSRLTVL.

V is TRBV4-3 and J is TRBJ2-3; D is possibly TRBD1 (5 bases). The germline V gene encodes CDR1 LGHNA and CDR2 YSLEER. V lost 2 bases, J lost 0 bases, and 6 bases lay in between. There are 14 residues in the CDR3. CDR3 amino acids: CASSQRTSTDTQYF. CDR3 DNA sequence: TGCGCCAGCAGCCAACGGACAAGCACAGATACGCAGTATTTT.

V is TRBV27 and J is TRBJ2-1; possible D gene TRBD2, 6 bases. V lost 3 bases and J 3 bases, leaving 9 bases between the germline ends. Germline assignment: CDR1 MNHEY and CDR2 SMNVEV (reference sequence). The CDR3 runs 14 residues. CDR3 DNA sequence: TGTGCCAGCAGTTTGGCGGGGTACTACAATGAGCAGTTCTTC. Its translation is CASSLAGYYNEQFF.

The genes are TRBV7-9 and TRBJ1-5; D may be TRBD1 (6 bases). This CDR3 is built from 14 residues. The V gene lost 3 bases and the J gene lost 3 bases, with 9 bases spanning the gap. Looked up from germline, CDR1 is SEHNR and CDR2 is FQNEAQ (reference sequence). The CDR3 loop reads CASSLGQHNQPQHF. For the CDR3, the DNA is TGTGCCAGCAGCTTGGGACAACACAATCAGCCCCAGCATTTT.

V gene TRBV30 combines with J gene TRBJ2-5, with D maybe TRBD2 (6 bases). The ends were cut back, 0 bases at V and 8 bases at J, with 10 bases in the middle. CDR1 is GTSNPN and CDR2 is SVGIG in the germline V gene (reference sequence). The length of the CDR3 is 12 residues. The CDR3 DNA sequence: TGTGCCTGGAGTGTCGGGGGAGAAACCCAGTACTTC. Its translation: CAWSVGGETQYF.

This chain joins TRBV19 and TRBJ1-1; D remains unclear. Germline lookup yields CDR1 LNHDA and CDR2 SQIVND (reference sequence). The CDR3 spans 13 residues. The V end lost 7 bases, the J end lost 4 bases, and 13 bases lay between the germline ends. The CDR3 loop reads CASTTTGGTEAFF. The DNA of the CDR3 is TGTGCCAGTACCACCACCGGAGGCACTGAAGCTTTCTTT. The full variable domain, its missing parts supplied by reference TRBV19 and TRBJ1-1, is DGGITQSPKYLFRKEGQNVTLSCEQNLNHDAMYWYRQDPGQGLRLIYYSQIVNDFQKGDIAEGYSVSREKKESFPLTVTSAQKNPTAFYLCASTTTGGTEAFFGQGTRLTVV.

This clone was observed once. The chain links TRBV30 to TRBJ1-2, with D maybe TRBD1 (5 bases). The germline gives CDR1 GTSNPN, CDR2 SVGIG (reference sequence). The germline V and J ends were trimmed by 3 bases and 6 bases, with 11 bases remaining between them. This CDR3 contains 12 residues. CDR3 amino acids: CAWRLGGDGYTF. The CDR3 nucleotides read TGTGCCTGGAGGCTGGGGGGGGATGGCTACACCTTC.

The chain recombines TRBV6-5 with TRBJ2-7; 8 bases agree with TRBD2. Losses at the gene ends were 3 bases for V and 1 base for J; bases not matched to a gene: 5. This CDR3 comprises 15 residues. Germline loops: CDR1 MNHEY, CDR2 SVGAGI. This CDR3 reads CASSYSGRGSYEQYF. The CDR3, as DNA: TGTGCCAGCAGTTATTCCGGGAGGGGGTCCTACGAGCAGTACTTC.

In DNA, the CDR3 is TGTGCCAGCAGTGGACTAGCGGGAGGTACCGGGGAGCTGTTTTTT. Translation: CASSGLAGGTGELFF. V and J are TRBV2 and TRBJ2-2; 13 nucleotides align to TRBD2. The CDR3 has 15 amino acids. The J segment lost 5 bases and the V segment lost 4 bases, leaving 1 base of the junction unmatched. Germline loops: CDR1 SNHLY, CDR2 FYNNEI. The full variable domain, its missing parts supplied by reference TRBV2 and TRBJ2-2, is EPEVTQTPSHQVTQMGQEVILRCVPISNHLYFYWYRQILGQKVEFLVSFYNNEISEKSEIFDDQFSVERPDGSNFTLKIRSTKLEDSAMYFCASSGLAGGTGELFFGEGSRLTVL.

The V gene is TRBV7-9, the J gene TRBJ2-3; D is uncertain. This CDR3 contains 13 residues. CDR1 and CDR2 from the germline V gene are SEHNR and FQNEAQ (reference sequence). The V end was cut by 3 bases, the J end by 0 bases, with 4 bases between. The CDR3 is CASSFGSTDTQYF. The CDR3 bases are TGTGCCAGCAGCTTCGGTAGCACAGATACGCAGTATTTT. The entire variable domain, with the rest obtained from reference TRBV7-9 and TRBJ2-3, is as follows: DTGVSQNPRHKITKRGQNVTFRCDPISEHNRLYWYRQTLGQGPEFLTYFQNEAQLEKSRLLSDRFSAERPKGSFSTLEIQRTEQGDSAMYLCASSFGSTDTQYFGPGTRLTVL.

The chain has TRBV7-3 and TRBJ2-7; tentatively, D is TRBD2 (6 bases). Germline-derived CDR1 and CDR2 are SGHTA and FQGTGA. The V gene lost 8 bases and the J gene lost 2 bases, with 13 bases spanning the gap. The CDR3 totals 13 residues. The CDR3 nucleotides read TGTGCCAGCGGCGGAGGGGATCCCTACGAGCAGTACTTC. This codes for CASGGGDPYEQYF.

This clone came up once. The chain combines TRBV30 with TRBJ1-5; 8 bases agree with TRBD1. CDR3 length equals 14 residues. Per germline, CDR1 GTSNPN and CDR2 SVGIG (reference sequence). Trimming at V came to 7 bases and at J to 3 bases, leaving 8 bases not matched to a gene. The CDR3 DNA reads TGTGCCTCCAACACGGGACAGGTCAATCAGCCCCAGCATTTT. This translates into CASNTGQVNQPQHF.

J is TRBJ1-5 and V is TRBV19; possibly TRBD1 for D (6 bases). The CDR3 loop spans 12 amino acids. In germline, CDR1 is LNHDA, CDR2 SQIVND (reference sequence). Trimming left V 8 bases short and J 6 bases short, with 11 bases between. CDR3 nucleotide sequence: TGTGCCAGTCAGGGGTCTGGTCAGCCCCAGCATTTT. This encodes CASQGSGQPQHF.

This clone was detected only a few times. The CDR3 sequence is CASSETTGTGGEKLFF. The CDR3 coding sequence is TGTGCCAGCAGTGAAACCACCGGGACAGGGGGTGAAAAACTGTTTTTT. The chain links TRBV6-1 to TRBJ1-4; 11 bases agree with TRBD1. Germline CDR1 is MNHNS and CDR2 is SASEGT. The trim removed 2 bases at V and 7 bases at J, leaving 6 bases unmatched. This CDR3 contains 16 residues.

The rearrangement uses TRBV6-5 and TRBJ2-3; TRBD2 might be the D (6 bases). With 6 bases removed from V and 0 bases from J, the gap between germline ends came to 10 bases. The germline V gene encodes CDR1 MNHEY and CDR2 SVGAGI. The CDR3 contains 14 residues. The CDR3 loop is CASSLRDSTDTQYF. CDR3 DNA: TGTGCCAGCAGCCTGCGGGACAGCACAGATACGCAGTATTTT.

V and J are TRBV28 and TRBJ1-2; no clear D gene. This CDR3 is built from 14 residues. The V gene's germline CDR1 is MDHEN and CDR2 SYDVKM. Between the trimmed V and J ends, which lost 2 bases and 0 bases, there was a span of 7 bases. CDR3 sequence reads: CASSLVATNYGYTF. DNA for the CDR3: TGTGCCAGCAGTTTAGTGGCAACTAACTATGGCTACACCTTC.

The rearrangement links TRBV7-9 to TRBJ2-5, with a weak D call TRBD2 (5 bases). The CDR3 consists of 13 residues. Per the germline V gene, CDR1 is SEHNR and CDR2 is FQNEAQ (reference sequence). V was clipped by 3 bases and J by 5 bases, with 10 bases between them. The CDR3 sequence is CASSFGESETQYF. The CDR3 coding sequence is TGTGCCAGCAGCTTCGGGGAATCGGAGACCCAGTACTTC.

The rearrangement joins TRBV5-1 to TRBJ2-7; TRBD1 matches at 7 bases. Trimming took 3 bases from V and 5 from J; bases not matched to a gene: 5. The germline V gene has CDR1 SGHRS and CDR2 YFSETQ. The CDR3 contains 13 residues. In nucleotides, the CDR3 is TGCGCCAGCAGCTGGGGACAGTACGACGAGCAGTACTTC. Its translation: CASSWGQYDEQYF.

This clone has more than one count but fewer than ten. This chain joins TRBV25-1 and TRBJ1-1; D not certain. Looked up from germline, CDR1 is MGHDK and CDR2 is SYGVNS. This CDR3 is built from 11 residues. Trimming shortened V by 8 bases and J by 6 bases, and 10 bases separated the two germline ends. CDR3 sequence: CASGAVAEAFF. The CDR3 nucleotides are TGTGCCAGCGGAGCGGTGGCTGAAGCTTTCTTT.

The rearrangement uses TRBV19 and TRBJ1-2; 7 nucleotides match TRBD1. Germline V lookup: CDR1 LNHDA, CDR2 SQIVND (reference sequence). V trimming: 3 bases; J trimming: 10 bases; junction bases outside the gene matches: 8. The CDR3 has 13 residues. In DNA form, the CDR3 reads TGTGCCAGTAGTATTGGGACAGTTCCTTCCTACACCTTC. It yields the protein CASSIGTVPSYTF.

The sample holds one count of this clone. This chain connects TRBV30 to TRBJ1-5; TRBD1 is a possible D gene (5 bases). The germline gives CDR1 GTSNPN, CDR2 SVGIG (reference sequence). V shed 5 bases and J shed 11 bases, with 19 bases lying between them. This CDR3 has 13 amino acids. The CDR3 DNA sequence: TGTGCCTGGGCGGTCCAGGGCGCGACATCCCAGCATTTT. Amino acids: CAWAVQGATSQHF.

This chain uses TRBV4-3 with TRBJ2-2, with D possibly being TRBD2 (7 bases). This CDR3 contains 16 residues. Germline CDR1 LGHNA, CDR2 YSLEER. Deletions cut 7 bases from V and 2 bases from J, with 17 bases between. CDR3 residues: CASNPGGLINTGELFF. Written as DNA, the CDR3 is TGCGCCAGCAACCCGGGGGGCTTAATAAACACCGGGGAGCTGTTTTTT.

This CDR3 is CSVETGDYTDTQYF. Here the CDR3 DNA reads TGCAGCGTCGAGACAGGGGATTACACAGATACGCAGTATTTT. The J gene is TRBJ2-3, the V gene TRBV29-1, with 8 bases lining up with TRBD1. The ends lost 6 bases at V and 2 bases at J; junction bases unmatched: 7. This CDR3 is 14 amino acids long. From germline, CDR1 is SQVTM and CDR2 ANQGSEA.

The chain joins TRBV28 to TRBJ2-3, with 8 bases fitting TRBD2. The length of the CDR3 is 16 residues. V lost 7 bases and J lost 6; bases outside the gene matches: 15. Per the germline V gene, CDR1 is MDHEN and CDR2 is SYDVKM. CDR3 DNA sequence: TGTGCCAGCACCGAGTCGGGGCGGGAGGTGTGGGATACGCAGTATTTT. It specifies CASTESGREVWDTQYF.

As DNA, the CDR3 is TGTGCCAGCATGCCGTCGGGGTTCGGCTACGAGCAGTACTTC. Translation gives CASMPSGFGYEQYF. The chain carries TRBV25-1 and TRBJ2-7; D perhaps matches TRBD2 (5 bases). CDR1 and CDR2 from the germline V gene are MGHDK and SYGVNS. Deletions cut 7 bases from V and 3 bases from J, with 16 bases between. The CDR3 sequence is 14 residues long.